This is a list of T cell receptor beta chains from one sample in a study of Tregs in tolerant kidney transplant recipients. Assay: immunoSEQ multiplex PCR; the TCRdb copy retains only in-frame clones and omits some. This sample yields 75,000 to 80,000 clones, of which less than 95% are seen a single time; roughly 0.35% belongs to the top ten. This specimen was Tregs from blood, taken before the transplant. These receptors all stem from a human donor who received a combined kidney and bone marrow transplant. Both conserved end residues are part of each CDR3. Each record gives: D gene, clone size, J gene, V gene, CDR3 DNA, CDR3 protein. The D gene is left open where the match is weak. Expanded clones get a size class; other rows say once, few or many, or leave the size out.

.,.,TRBJ1-2,TRBV19,TGTGCCAGCAAGAAAACAGGGCAAAATAACTATGGCTACACCTTC,CASKKTGQNNYGYTF
TRBD2,once,TRBJ2-1,TRBV7-9,TGTGCCAGCAGCTTGTCATTGGGACTAGCTCCGTTCTTC,CASSLSLGLAPFF
.,.,TRBJ2-3,TRBV29-1,TGCAGCGTTGAAAGGGAGGGCACAGATACGCAGTATTTT,CSVEREGTDTQYF
.,.,TRBJ2-5,TRBV19,TGTGCCAGTAGTATAGATAGGGTACAAGAGACCCAGTACTTC,CASSIDRVQETQYF
TRBD1,.,TRBJ2-3,TRBV30,TGTGCCTGGAGTAGAGGGGGCGTGTCGTTAGATACGCAGTATTTT,CAWSRGGVSLDTQYF
.,.,TRBJ1-1,TRBV7-3,TGTGCCAGCAGCTTACGGGGAGACACTGAAGCTTTCTTT,CASSLRGDTEAFF
TRBD1,few,TRBJ1-3,TRBV6-1,TGTGCCAGCAGGCCCGGGACAGGGGGCTCGAACACCATATATTTT,CASRPGTGGSNTIYF
TRBD2,.,TRBJ2-1,TRBV10-3,TGTGCCATCAGTGAGTCAACTAGCGGGATGGGTGAGCAGTTCTTC,CAISESTSGMGEQFF
.,.,TRBJ2-6,TRBV28,TGTGCCAGCAGTTTATCGGGATTGGGGGCCAACGTCCTGACTTTC,CASSLSGLGANVLTF
TRBD1,.,TRBJ1-2,TRBV28,TGTGCCAGCAGTCCCCCGGGACAGGAAATTGGCTACACCTTC,CASSPPGQEIGYTF
TRBD2,.,TRBJ2-2,TRBV10-1,TGCGCCAGCAGTGACAGTAGCGGGATCAACACCGGGGAGCTGTTTTTT,CASSDSSGINTGELFF
TRBD1,.,TRBJ1-1,TRBV6-6,TGTGCCAGCAGCAACCAGGGGGCTCACACTGAAGCTTTCTTT,CASSNQGAHTEAFF
TRBD1,.,TRBJ2-5,TRBV5-4,TGTGCCAGCAGCTTGGGGGGACAGGGGGAGAGGACCCAGTACTTC,CASSLGGQGERTQYF
.,.,TRBJ2-2,TRBV5-6,TGTGCCAGCAGCTTTTCATTCACCGGGGAGCTGTTTTTT,CASSFSFTGELFF
.,.,TRBJ1-2,TRBV30,TGTGCCTGGAGTATGGGGGGGCAAGTCTATGGCTACACCTTC,CAWSMGGQVYGYTF
.,.,TRBJ2-2,TRBV28,TGTGCCAGCAGTTTAAGAAAAAAAGGGGACTGGAACACCGGGGAGCTGTTTTTT,CASSLRKKGDWNTGELFF
TRBD2,.,TRBJ2-5,TRBV7-3,TGTGCCAGCAGCTTAGGGATGGGAGGGCCTTTAGAGACCCAGTACTTC,CASSLGMGGPLETQYF
TRBD2,.,TRBJ2-3,TRBV27,TGTGCCAGCAGTGCGCCGGTAGCGGGAGTATTGGGTACGCAGTATTTT,CASSAPVAGVLGTQYF
.,.,TRBJ1-5,TRBV10-2,TGCGCCAGCAGTAGGGGGGAACCAGGGAGTCAGCCCCAGCATTTT,CASSRGEPGSQPQHF